The rows below give T cell receptor beta chains drawn from one sample of a study of beta chain features in type 1 diabetes. Method: immunoSEQ multiplex PCR; TCRdb's copy keeps in-frame clones and lacks some. Of approximately 150,000 clones in the sample, about 13% were seen once. The sequenced sample consisted of central memory CD4+ T cells from blood. The receptor set was obtained from a man in his late teens or twenties with type 1 diabetes. Both conserved end residues are part of each CDR3. The order of the fields is D gene, J gene, V gene, clone size, CDR3 protein, CDR3 DNA. A D gene is named only where the DNA matches it firmly. Size is omitted from some rows. Given values are once, few, many or a class for expanded clones.

>.|TRBJ1-1|TRBV29-1|few
CSVLTGAFGAFF
TGCAGCGTTCTCACGGGGGCTTTTGGGGCTTTCTTT
>.|TRBJ2-2|TRBV28|.
CASSFTTTGELFF
TGTGCCAGCAGTTTTACGACGACCGGGGAGCTGTTTTTT
>.|TRBJ1-2|TRBV7-2|.
CASSSTGKGYTF
TGTGCCAGCAGCTCTACAGGGAAGGGCTACACCTTC
>.|TRBJ1-2|TRBV16|.
CASSQSVQGLYGYTF
TGTGCCAGCAGCCAATCGGTACAGGGCCTCTATGGCTACACCTTC
>.|TRBJ2-7|TRBV6-5|few
CASSEGQTYEQYF
TGTGCCAGCAGTGAGGGACAAACCTACGAGCAGTACTTC
>.|TRBJ2-3|TRBV29-1|few
CSVELTVTDTQYF
TGCAGCGTTGAACTGACCGTAACAGATACGCAGTATTTT
>TRBD2|TRBJ2-3|TRBV5-4|.
CASSFTQRGSDTQYF
TGTGCCAGCAGCTTTACCCAGCGGGGGTCGGATACGCAGTATTTT
>.|TRBJ2-7|TRBV7-2|.
CASTLDSVSSYEQYF
TGTGCCAGCACCTTGGACAGTGTCAGCTCCTACGAGCAGTACTTC
>TRBD1|TRBJ1-4|TRBV30|.
CAWSTPGQTNEKLFF
TGTGCCTGGAGTACGCCGGGACAGACTAATGAAAAACTGTTTTTT
>.|TRBJ2-2|TRBV29-1|.
CSGRQTNTGELFF
TGCAGCGGGCGACAGACTAACACCGGGGAGCTGTTTTTT
>.|TRBJ2-7|TRBV7-9|few
CASSRAVLANEQYF
TGTGCCAGCAGCCGAGCTGTTCTTGCCAACGAGCAGTACTTC
>.|TRBJ1-5|TRBV9|.
CASSVSGENQPQHF
TGTGCCAGCAGCGTATCCGGGGAGAATCAGCCCCAGCATTTT
>TRBD1|TRBJ2-7|TRBV5-6|many
CASSWGQGKYEQYF
TGTGCCAGCAGCTGGGGACAGGGAAAATACGAGCAGTACTTC
>.|TRBJ1-1|TRBV5-6|.
CASSLGQAIEAFF
TGTGCCAGCAGCTTGGGACAGGCGATTGAAGCTTTCTTT
>TRBD2|TRBJ2-7|TRBV9|.
CASSGQAGSYEQYF
TGTGCCAGCAGCGGCCAAGCGGGGTCCTACGAGCAGTACTTC
>.|TRBJ2-7|TRBV30|few
CAWSEAVYEQYF
TGTGCCTGGAGTGAGGCCGTGTACGAGCAGTACTTC
>.|TRBJ1-6|TRBV28|.
CASSPQGPSLHF
TGTGCCAGCAGTCCACAGGGCCCTAGCCTCCACTTT
>.|TRBJ1-6|TRBV10-3|.
CAISEGQTFNSPLHF
TGTGCCATCAGTGAAGGACAGACTTTTAATTCACCCCTCCACTTT
>.|TRBJ2-3|TRBV30|.
CAWKSQVGTDTQYF
TGTGCCTGGAAGAGCCAGGTTGGCACAGATACGCAGTATTTT
>.|TRBJ2-1|TRBV5-1|few
CASSLGGLYNEQFF
TGCGCCAGCAGCTTGGGGGGTCTCTACAATGAGCAGTTCTTC
>TRBD1|TRBJ1-1|TRBV29-1|.
CSAGQGANTEAFF
TGCAGCGCCGGACAGGGAGCGAACACTGAAGCTTTCTTT
>TRBD1|TRBJ1-2|TRBV4-1|.
CASSQGQGANYGYTF
TGCGCCAGCAGCCAAGGACAGGGGGCAAACTATGGCTACACCTTC
>.|TRBJ1-6|TRBV6-5|.
CASSYLIRLGSPLHF
TGTGCCAGCAGTTACCTCATTAGATTAGGTTCACCCCTCCACTTT
>.|TRBJ1-1|TRBV6-5|.
CASSPLRARNEAFF
TGTGCCAGCAGCCCCCTCCGGGCCCGAAATGAAGCTTTCTTT
>.|TRBJ1-1|TRBV25-1|few
CAEGRVMGNTEAFF
TGTGCTGAGGGGAGGGTTATGGGAAACACTGAAGCTTTCTTT
>.|TRBJ2-7|TRBV9|few
CASSVGGDEQYF
TGTGCCAGCAGCGTAGGGGGAGACGAGCAGTACTTC
>TRBD2|TRBJ2-2|TRBV2|.
CASSEGLAGTPTGELFF
TGTGCCAGCAGTGAAGGTCTAGCGGGGACCCCCACCGGGGAGCTGTTTTTT
>.|TRBJ1-4|TRBV5-1|few
CASSLPEGEKLFF
TGCGCCAGCAGCTTGCCGGAGGGGGAAAAACTGTTTTTT